The TCR beta chain under discussion was sequenced for a study of cytomegalovirus exposure and HLA in healthy donors. PCR involved 60 Vbeta and 13 Jbeta primers. Produced via immunoSEQ multiplex PCR; TCRdb's table is partial and in-frame only. The repertoire holds about 240,000 clones, with approximately 80% as singletons. Donors sampled were nominally healthy, though unrecorded immune exposures were likely. The J segment lost 5 bases and the V segment lost 5 bases, leaving 2 bases of the junction unmatched. The CDR3 sequence is 15 residues long. Germline values: CDR1 SGHTA, CDR2 FQGNSA. The sample consisted of PBMCs. The chain couples TRBV7-2 to TRBJ2-2, with TRBD2 identical over 13 bases. This TCR was sampled from a woman aged 55-70 years in good health and CMV-seropositive. The CDR3 sequence is CASSTGLAGTGELFF. The CDR3 bases are TGTGCCAGCAGCACGGGACTAGCGGGGACCGGGGAGCTGTTTTTT. The full variable domain, rest sourced from reference TRBV7-2 and TRBJ2-2, is GAGVSQSPSNKVTEKGKDVELRCDPISGHTALYWYRQSLGQGLEFLIYFQGNSAPDKSGLPSDRFSAERTGGSVSTLTIQRTQQEDSAVYLCASSTGLAGTGELFFGEGSRLTVL.